The T cell receptor (beta chain) described here comes from a study of identical twins' blood T cells. Across the whole study: Some 50 million reads covered about 6 alpha-chain and about 6 beta-chain libraries. Overall study results and limits: Twin repertoire similarity may partly reflect shared environment. V gene usage reportedly matched far better within twin pairs than unrelated donors.

This clonotype was observed a handful of times. What it binds is not known. Original handling: Each library had 2.2 to 3.6 million CDR3 reads and about 85,000 to nearly 500,000 clonotypes. TCRdb reanalysed the 5' RACE reads using MiXCR and keeps one entry per CDR3 protein. TCRdb's processing, not the authors' own work, is the source of the V and J calls. The sample shows a few hundred thousand distinct CDR3 sequences, about 28% of them seen only once. Between the trimmed V and J ends, which lost 5 bases and 2 bases, there was a span of 14 bases. The germline V gene has CDR1 SGHRS and CDR2 YFSETQ. The CDR3 totals 14 residues.

The sequencing sample was made of PBMCs. V gene TRBV5-1 combines with J gene TRBJ2-7; D call uncertain. The TCR was taken from a woman aged 18 to 55 in good health. The CDR3 coding sequence is TGCGCCAGCAGGCCAACATTAACAGCCTACGAGCAGTACTTC. Its protein product is CASRPTLTAYEQYF. The variable domain in full, completed from reference TRBV5-1 and TRBJ2-7, reads KAGVTQTPRYLIKTRGQQVTLSCSPISGHRSVSWYQQTPGQGLQFLFEYFSETQRNKGNFPGRFSGRQFSNSRSEMNVSTLELGDSALYLCASRPTLTAYEQYFGPGTRLTVT.